This entry describes one T cell receptor beta chain. Its cognate antigen is unknown. V shed 4 bases and J 2 bases; nucleotides not matched to a gene: 8. The CDR3 length is 17 residues. Germline values: CDR1 SGDLS, CDR2 YYNGEE. This entry belongs to a study of cytotoxic CD8 clonotypes in ibrutinib-treated CLL. Regarding the study as a whole: The public clonotypes identified were infrequent and showed contraction or stability on treatment.

Libraries were prepared by immunoSEQ multiplex PCR; TCRdb keeps only in-frame clonotypes and omits some of them. The profile covers fewer than 300,000 clones, with 76% appearing a single time and about 5.7% taken by the ten largest. This specimen was PBMCs, taken at disease progression, from a patient treated with ibrutinib. This chain uses TRBV9 with TRBJ2-1; 11 bases align to TRBD2. The sequence was collected from a human donor with chronic lymphocytic leukemia. The DNA of the CDR3 is TGTGCCAGCAGCCCCCTCCCGGGACTAGCGGCCTACAATGAGCAGTTCTTC. Protein product: CASSPLPGLAAYNEQFF.